Following are 20 T cell receptor beta chains from one sample sequenced in a study of regulatory T cells in long-lasting Graves disease. Arm-PCR of CDR3 regions with iRepertoire HTBI primers generated TCR beta libraries. Each CDR3 protein is one row after TCRdb ran MiXCR on the multiplex PCR reads. The data contain 400,000 or so distinct CDR3 sequences, more than 20% of them singletons. The time point: persistent/refractory GD, antithyroid drugs over 5 years with positive TRAb. There was RNA extracted from PBMCs, and the TCR library was made from it. Source: peripheral blood mononuclear cells (PBMCs), taken when the disease was refractory, from a patient treated with antithyroid drugs. The receptors stem from a female donor with Graves disease.

The chain links TRBV7-2 to TRBJ1-4; unclear D gene. Germline assignment: CDR1 SGHTA and CDR2 FQGNSA. V lost 1 base, J lost 8 bases, and 14 bases lay in between. The CDR3 is 15 residues long. CDR3 sequence (DNA): TGTGCCAGCAGCTTAGTGACTTCGGGGAGGGAAAAACTGTTTTTT. Amino acid sequence: CASSLVTSGREKLFF.

V gene TRBV6-1 combines with J gene TRBJ1-5; 11 bases are shared with TRBD1. The CDR3 extends over 16 amino acids. Per germline, CDR1 MNHNS and CDR2 SASEGT. Trimming removed 7 bases from V and 7 bases from J; junction bases left unmatched: 12. The CDR3 DNA sequence: TGTGCCAGCACCCTTCGGACAGGGGGCTTTGGGCAGCCCCAGCATTTT. Its protein product is CASTLRTGGFGQPQHF.

This clonotype occurred a few times. This chain connects TRBV15 to TRBJ2-1; TRBD2 matches at 13 bases. V was clipped by 5 bases and J by 9 bases; unmatched bases: 10. The CDR3 consists of 16 residues. Per germline, CDR1 LNHNV and CDR2 YYDKDF (reference sequence). In nucleotides, the CDR3 is TGTGCCACCAGCCGAGGACTAGCGGGAGTAAGGATTGAGCAGTTCTTC. The encoded protein is CATSRGLAGVRIEQFF.

As concerns this clonotype: A read error may be the cause here, since a much bigger clone is one base away. The chain couples TRBV6-1 to TRBJ2-7; D perhaps matches TRBD1 (6 bases). The CDR3 is made up of 15 amino acids. Trimming shortened V by 5 bases and J by 5 bases, and 19 bases separated the two germline ends. Per germline, CDR1 MNHNS and CDR2 SASEGT. The CDR3 bases are TGTGCCAGCAGTCACTCCCCACAGGGTTATGACGAGCAGTACTTC. Translating gives CASSHSPQGYDEQYF.

This chain uses TRBV5-1 with TRBJ1-3; D perhaps matches TRBD1 (5 bases). In germline, CDR1 is SGHRS, CDR2 YFSETQ. Trimming removed 4 bases at V and 3 bases at J, with 14 bases between. CDR3 size: 15 residues. CDR3: CASSPGRDGGNTIYF. For the CDR3, the DNA is TGCGCCAGCAGCCCGGGCAGGGACGGTGGAAACACCATATATTTT.

In its sample, this clonotype was seen many times. The chain employs TRBV19 and TRBJ1-6; 7 bases map to TRBD1. The germline V gene encodes CDR1 LNHDA and CDR2 SQIVND (reference sequence). The CDR3 totals 14 residues. After removal of 6 bases from V and 7 bases from J, the junction contained 6 bases not matched to a gene. CDR3 amino acids: CASRKGQANSPLHF. CDR3 bases: TGTGCCAGTAGGAAAGGACAGGCAAATTCACCCCTCCACTTT.

The rearrangement joins TRBV20-1 to TRBJ2-1, with TRBD1 as a possible D gene (6 bases). CDR1 and CDR2 from the germline V gene are DFQATT and SNEGSKA (reference sequence). The CDR3 consists of 14 residues. The V end lost 5 bases, the J end lost 1 base, and 12 bases lay between the germline ends. The CDR3: CSAEGGHSYNEQFF. CDR3 nucleotide sequence: TGCAGTGCTGAAGGGGGACATTCCTACAATGAGCAGTTCTTC.

This clonotype came up a few times. J is TRBJ1-1 and V is TRBV7-2; D is undetermined. The ends were cut back, 5 bases at V and 5 bases at J, with 12 bases in the middle. CDR1 is SGHTA, CDR2 FQGNSA, per germline. CDR3 length: 13 amino acids. The CDR3 reads CASSVQTRTEAFF. For the CDR3, the DNA is TGTGCCAGCAGCGTACAAACCCGGACTGAAGCTTTCTTT.

This clonotype was seen many times. The rearrangement joins TRBV11-3 to TRBJ2-2; possible D gene TRBD2, 5 bases. The CDR3 totals 13 residues. Germline assignment: CDR1 SGHNT and CDR2 YENEEA. V dropped 4 bases and J dropped 6 bases, with 9 bases sitting between them. CDR3 sequence reads: CASSSGSAGELFF. For the CDR3, the DNA is TGTGCCAGCAGCTCTGGGAGCGCCGGGGAGCTGTTTTTT.

This clonotype has ten or more counts. One junction end disagrees with the germline gene, perhaps due to a read error. J is TRBJ2-7 and V is TRBV6-1, with 11 bases identical to TRBD1. The germline V gene encodes CDR1 MNHNS and CDR2 SASEGT. There are 15 residues in the CDR3. CDR3 residues: CASSTWTGGSDEQYF. The CDR3 DNA reads TGTGCCAGCAGTACTTGGACAGGGGGCTCCGACGAGCAGTACTTC.

This clonotype was detected many times. This chain joins TRBV6-2 or TRBV6-3 and TRBJ2-7, with D tentatively TRBD2 (6 bases). CDR1 MNHEY and CDR2 SVGEGT come from the germline V gene. The CDR3 contains 13 residues. V lost 2 bases and J 1 base, leaving 6 bases between the germline ends. The CDR3 reads CASSYGGSYEQYF. The CDR3 DNA follows: TGTGCCAGCAGTTACGGAGGGTCCTACGAGCAGTACTTC.

This clonotype has a count of ten or more. The chain has TRBV7-2 and TRBJ2-7; D gene uncertain. The CDR3 runs to 15 residues. Trimming removed 5 bases at V and 3 bases at J, with 17 bases between. Per germline, CDR1 SGHTA and CDR2 FQGNSA. The CDR3 is CASSPSVGSYYEQYF. The CDR3 DNA reads as TGTGCCAGCAGCCCCAGTGTGGGCAGTTACTACGAGCAGTACTTC.

This clonotype was counted ten times or more. This sequence joins TRBV6-2 or TRBV6-3 and TRBJ2-5; no reliable D call. Germline V gene lookup returns CDR1 MNHEY and CDR2 SVGEGT. V gave up 2 bases and J gave up 1 base, with 5 bases separating them. The CDR3 totals 13 residues. The CDR3 region has the DNA TGTGCCAGCAGTTACGGACCCCAAGAGACCCAGTACTTC. It specifies CASSYGPQETQYF.

The CDR3 region has the DNA TGTGCCAGTAGTAGTGGACAGGGGGGAGGCTCTGGGGCCAACGTCCTGACTTTC. It encodes CASSSGQGGGSGANVLTF. The chain is built from TRBV19 and TRBJ2-6; 10 bases line up with TRBD1. Germline V CDR1 and CDR2: LNHDA, SQIVND (reference sequence). The length of the CDR3 is 18 residues. V lost 4 bases and J lost 0; bases outside the gene matches: 6.

This clonotype was found many times. The V call is TRBV18, the J call TRBJ1-4; D not resolved. V lost 0 bases, J lost 8 bases, and 13 bases lay in between. The CDR3 is 15 residues long. CDR1 and CDR2 (germline): KGHSH, LQKENI. The DNA of the CDR3 is TGTGCCAGCTCACCACCGGGAGGGTATGAGGAAAAACTGTTTTTT. It translates to CASSPPGGYEEKLFF.

The chain couples TRBV6-1 to TRBJ2-2; D perhaps matches TRBD1 (5 bases). The germline V gene has CDR1 MNHNS and CDR2 SASEGT. V was pared by 5 bases and J by 5 bases, with 15 bases between. There are 15 residues in the CDR3. The CDR3 DNA reads as TGTGCCAGCAGTCCAACTCAGGGTCTAACCGGGGAGCTGTTTTTT. Residues: CASSPTQGLTGELFF.

This clonotype was detected only a few times. The chain is built from TRBV6-2 or TRBV6-3 and TRBJ2-1, with TRBD2 as a possible D gene (6 bases). With 2 bases removed from V and 1 base from J, the gap between germline ends came to 21 bases. CDR3 length equals 19 residues. CDR1 and CDR2 from the germline V gene are MNHEY and SVGEGT. The DNA of the CDR3 is TGTGCCAGCAGTTACATCAACGGGGGAGATGCTAGGTCCTACAATGAGCAGTTCTTC. This codes for CASSYINGGDARSYNEQFF.

The chain links TRBV20-1 to TRBJ1-5; 10 nucleotides agree with TRBD1. V lost 1 base and J lost 2; bases outside the gene matches: 2. Germline assignment: CDR1 DFQATT and CDR2 SNEGSKA (reference sequence). The CDR3 has 15 residues. CDR3: CSARAGTGGNQPQHF. The CDR3 DNA sequence: TGCAGTGCTAGAGCAGGGACAGGGGGCAATCAGCCCCAGCATTTT.

This clonotype was observed at least ten times. J is TRBJ2-5 and V is TRBV2; 7 bases agree with TRBD1. The trim removed 1 base at V and 8 bases at J, leaving 10 bases unmatched. Per germline, CDR1 SNHLY and CDR2 FYNNEI. The CDR3 consists of 15 residues. CDR3: CASSEGGQQLYTQYF. The CDR3, as DNA: TGTGCCAGCAGTGAAGGGGGACAGCAGTTGTATACCCAGTACTTC. The full variable domain, completed using reference TRBV2 and TRBJ2-5, is EPEVTQTPSHQVTQMGQEVILRCVPISNHLYFYWYRQILGQKVEFLVSFYNNEISEKSEIFDDQFSVERPDGSNFTLKIRSTKLEDSAMYFCASSEGGQQLYTQYFGPGTRLLVL.

V is TRBV19 and J is TRBJ1-1, with D unresolved. Germline CDR1 reads LNHDA; CDR2 reads SQIVND (reference sequence). V lost 4 bases and J lost 5, with 11 bases in between. There are 13 residues in the CDR3. Here the CDR3 reads CASSNHRGTEAFF. The CDR3 nucleotides read TGTGCCAGTAGTAACCACAGAGGTACTGAAGCTTTCTTT.